These 8 T cell receptor beta chains were all obtained from the same sample, sequenced in a study of beta chain features in type 1 diabetes. Reverse transcription of all isolated RNA meant that expressed TCRB transcripts were sequenced. Only in-frame clones appear in the TCRdb table, and some are missing; sequencing was by immunoSEQ multiplex PCR. The sample records fewer than 300,000 clones, approximately 20% being singletons. For these receptors, no antigen is known. Findings of the study overall: The study found moderately but significantly shorter TCRB CDR3s in all four CD4+ subsets of Type 1 diabetes patients.

Sample: naive CD4+ T cells from blood. The receptors derive from a woman between 40 and 50 years old with type 1 diabetes.

In this sample, this clone turned up a few times. The V call is TRBV9, the J call TRBJ1-3; D uncertain. Germline CDR1 SGDLS, CDR2 YYNGEE. Trimming shortened V by 4 bases and J by 0 bases, and 11 bases separated the two germline ends. There are 15 residues in the CDR3. The CDR3 DNA sequence: TGTGCCAGCAGCATTACAGACCTCTCTGGAAACACCATATATTTT. Translated, it gives CASSITDLSGNTIYF.

This clone turned up a few times. The CDR3 sequence is CASSLSGTSSSEQYF. In DNA, the CDR3 is TGCGCCAGCAGCTTGAGCGGGACTAGTTCTTCCGAGCAGTACTTC. The V gene is TRBV5-1, the J gene TRBJ2-7, with 8 bases aligning to TRBD2. The length of the CDR3 is 15 residues. V shed 1 base and J 6 bases; nucleotides not matched to a gene: 9. In germline, CDR1 is SGHRS, CDR2 YFSETQ. Full variable domain (missing parts from reference TRBV5-1 and TRBJ2-7): KAGVTQTPRYLIKTRGQQVTLSCSPISGHRSVSWYQQTPGQGLQFLFEYFSETQRNKGNFPGRFSGRQFSNSRSEMNVSTLELGDSALYLCASSLSGTSSSEQYFGPGTRLTVT.

The V gene is TRBV9, the J gene TRBJ1-1, with D possibly being TRBD1 (5 bases). The V and J ends lost 4 bases and 9 bases respectively, with 13 bases between them. This CDR3 contains 12 residues. Germline-derived CDR1 and CDR2 are SGDLS and YYNGEE. CDR3 in amino acids: CASSPREGQAFF. The CDR3 coding sequence is TGTGCCAGCAGCCCCCGGGAGGGGCAAGCTTTCTTT. Drawing the rest from reference TRBV9 and TRBJ1-1, the complete variable domain is DSGVTQTPKHLITATGQRVTLRCSPRSGDLSVYWYQQSLDQGLQFLIQYYNGEERAKGNILERFSAQQFPDLHSELNLSSLELGDSALYFCASSPREGQAFFGQGTRLTVV.

This clone was counted between two and nine times. V and J are TRBV18 and TRBJ2-3; 8 bases are a match to TRBD1. The CDR3 runs to 15 residues. J was trimmed by 2 bases and V by 5 bases; bases with no gene match: 6. From germline, CDR1 is KGHSH and CDR2 LQKENI. For the CDR3, the DNA is TGTGCCAGCTCAATGCAGGGGGCTTCCACAGATACGCAGTATTTT. Translation: CASSMQGASTDTQYF.

DNA for the CDR3: TGTGCCAGCAGTGATAGGACAGGGCTTAGCAATCAGCCCCAGCATTTT. This sequence encodes CASSDRTGLSNQPQHF. V and J are TRBV27 and TRBJ1-5; 8 bases are shared with TRBD1. This CDR3 has 16 amino acids. Germline V lookup: CDR1 MNHEY, CDR2 SMNVEV (reference sequence). Losses at the gene ends were 5 bases for V and 0 bases for J; bases not matched to a gene: 6.

The chain couples TRBV15 to TRBJ1-1; D is uncertain. CDR3 length equals 14 residues. Germline CDR1 LNHNV, CDR2 YYDKDF (reference sequence). With 1 base removed from V and 6 bases from J, the gap between germline ends came to 12 bases. In DNA form, the CDR3 reads TGTGCCACCAGCAGAGTTATCGTGGAGGCTGAAGCTTTCTTT. Its protein is CATSRVIVEAEAFF.

The chain recombines TRBV7-9 with TRBJ1-1; a weak D match, TRBD1 (5 bases). The V end lost 1 base, the J end lost 6 bases, and 6 bases lay between the germline ends. Germline loops: CDR1 SEHNR, CDR2 FQNEAQ (reference sequence). This CDR3 has 12 residues. The chain's CDR3 is CASSLEGAEAFF. The CDR3 nucleotides are TGTGCCAGCAGCTTAGAAGGGGCTGAAGCTTTCTTT.

V and J are TRBV29-1 and TRBJ2-1, with TRBD2 matching 15 bases. The CDR3 runs to 15 residues. Germline lookup yields CDR1 SQVTM and CDR2 ANQGSEA. The V gene end was trimmed by 7 bases and the J gene end by 7 bases; junction bases not matched to a gene: 8. CDR3 sequence: CSDGGLAGGGNEQFF. In DNA, the CDR3 is TGCAGCGACGGGGGACTAGCGGGAGGTGGAAATGAGCAGTTCTTC.